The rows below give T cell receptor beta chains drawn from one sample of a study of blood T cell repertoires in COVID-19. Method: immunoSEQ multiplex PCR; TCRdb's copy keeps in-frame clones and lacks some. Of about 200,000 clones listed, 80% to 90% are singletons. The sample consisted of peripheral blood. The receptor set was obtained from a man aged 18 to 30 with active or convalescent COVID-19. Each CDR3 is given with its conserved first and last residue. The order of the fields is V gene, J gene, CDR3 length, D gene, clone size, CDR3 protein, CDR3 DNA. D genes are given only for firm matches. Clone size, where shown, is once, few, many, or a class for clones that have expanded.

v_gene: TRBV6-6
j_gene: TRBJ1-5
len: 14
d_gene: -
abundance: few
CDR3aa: CASTAPGEGQPQHF
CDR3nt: TGTGCCAGCACAGCCCCGGGGGAGGGTCAGCCCCAGCATTTT

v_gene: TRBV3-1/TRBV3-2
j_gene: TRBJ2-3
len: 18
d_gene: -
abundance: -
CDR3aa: CAREDWVIRWLAPDTQYF
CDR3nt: TGTGCCAGGGAAGATTGGGTGATTAGGTGGCTAGCGCCAGATACGCAGTATTTT

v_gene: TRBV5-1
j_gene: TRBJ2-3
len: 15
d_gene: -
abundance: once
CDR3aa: CASSLRGVSADTQYF
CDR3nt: TGCGCCAGCAGCCTCAGAGGAGTGTCCGCAGATACGCAGTATTTT

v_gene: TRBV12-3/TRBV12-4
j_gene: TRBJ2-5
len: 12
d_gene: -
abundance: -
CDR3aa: CASSLFPETQYF
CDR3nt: TGTGCCAGCAGTTTATTTCCGGAGACCCAGTACTTC

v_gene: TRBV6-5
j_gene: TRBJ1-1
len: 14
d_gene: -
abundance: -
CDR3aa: CASSYQGKDTEAFF
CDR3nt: TGTGCCAGCAGTTACCAGGGAAAAGACACTGAAGCTTTCTTT

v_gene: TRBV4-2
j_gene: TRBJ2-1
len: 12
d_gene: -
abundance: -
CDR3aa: CASSLEYNEQFF
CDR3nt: TGTGCCAGCAGCCTGGAGTACAATGAGCAGTTCTTC

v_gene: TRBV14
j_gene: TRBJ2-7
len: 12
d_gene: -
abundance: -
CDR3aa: CASSQAGSEQYF
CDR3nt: TGTGCCAGCAGCCAAGCGGGGAGCGAGCAGTACTTC

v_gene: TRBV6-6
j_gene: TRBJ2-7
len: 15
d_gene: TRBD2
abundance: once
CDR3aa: CASSPGGREYYEQYF
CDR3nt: TGTGCCAGCAGCCCCGGCGGGCGGGAGTATTACGAGCAGTACTTC

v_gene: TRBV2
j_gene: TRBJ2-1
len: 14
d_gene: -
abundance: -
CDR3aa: CARRSPGRDNEQFF
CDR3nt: TGTGCCAGAAGATCTCCGGGAAGAGACAATGAGCAGTTCTTC

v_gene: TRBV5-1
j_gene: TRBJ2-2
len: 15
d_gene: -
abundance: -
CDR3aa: CASSLEGSNTGELFF
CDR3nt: TGCGCCAGCAGCTTGGAGGGGTCGAACACCGGGGAGCTGTTTTTT

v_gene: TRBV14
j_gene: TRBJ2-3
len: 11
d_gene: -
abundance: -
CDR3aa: CASSYTDTQYF
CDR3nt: TGTGCCAGCAGTTACACAGATACGCAGTATTTT

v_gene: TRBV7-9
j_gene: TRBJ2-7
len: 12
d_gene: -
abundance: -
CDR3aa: CASSLGGGEQYF
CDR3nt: TGTGCCAGCAGCTTGGGTGGGGGGGAGCAGTACTTC

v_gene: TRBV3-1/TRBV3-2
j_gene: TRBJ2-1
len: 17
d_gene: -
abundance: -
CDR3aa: CASSLLISSSGGNEQFF
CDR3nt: TGTGCCAGCAGCCTACTTATTAGCTCCAGTGGGGGGAATGAGCAGTTCTTC

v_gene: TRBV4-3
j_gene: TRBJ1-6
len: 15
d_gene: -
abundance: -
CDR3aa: CASSQERALRSPLHF
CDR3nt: TGCGCCAGCAGCCAAGAGAGGGCCCTGAGGTCACCCCTCCACTTT

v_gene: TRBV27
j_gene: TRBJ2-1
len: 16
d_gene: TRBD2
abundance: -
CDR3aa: CASSLMRAGGGNEQFF
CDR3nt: TGTGCCAGCAGCCTCATGAGGGCGGGAGGCGGTAATGAGCAGTTCTTC

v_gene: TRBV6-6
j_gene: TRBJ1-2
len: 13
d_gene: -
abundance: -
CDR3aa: CASSYLENYGYTF
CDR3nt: TGTGCCAGCAGTTATTTAGAAAACTATGGCTACACCTTC

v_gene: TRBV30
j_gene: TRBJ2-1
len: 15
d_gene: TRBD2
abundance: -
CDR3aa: CAWSPLAGGYNEQFF
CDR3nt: TGTGCCTGGAGCCCTTTGGCGGGGGGTTACAATGAGCAGTTCTTC

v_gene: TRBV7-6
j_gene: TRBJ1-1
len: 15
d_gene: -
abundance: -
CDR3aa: CASSPVEGLNTEAFF
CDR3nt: TGTGCCAGCAGCCCTGTCGAGGGTCTGAACACTGAAGCTTTCTTT

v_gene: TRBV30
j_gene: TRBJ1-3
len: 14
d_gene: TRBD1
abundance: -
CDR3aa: CAWSRQGTGNTIYF
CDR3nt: TGTGCCTGGAGTAGACAGGGGACTGGAAACACCATATATTTT

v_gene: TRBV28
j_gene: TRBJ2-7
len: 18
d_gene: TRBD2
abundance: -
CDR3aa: CASSLRPPREGRRNEQYF
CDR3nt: TGTGCCAGCAGTTTACGCCCCCCGCGGGAGGGCCGACGCAACGAGCAGTACTTC

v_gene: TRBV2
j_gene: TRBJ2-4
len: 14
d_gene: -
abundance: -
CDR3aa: CASGGSGIQGIQYF
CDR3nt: TGTGCCAGCGGGGGGAGTGGGATTCAGGGCATTCAGTACTTC

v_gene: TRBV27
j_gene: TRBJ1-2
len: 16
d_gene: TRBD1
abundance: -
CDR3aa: CASRQFTPGQAGGYTF
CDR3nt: TGTGCCAGCAGACAATTTACCCCGGGACAGGCTGGTGGCTACACCTTC

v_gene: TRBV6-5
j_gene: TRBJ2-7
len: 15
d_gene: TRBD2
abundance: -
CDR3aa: CASSPWTSGSYEQYF
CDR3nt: TGTGCCAGCAGCCCCTGGACTAGCGGCTCCTACGAGCAGTACTTC

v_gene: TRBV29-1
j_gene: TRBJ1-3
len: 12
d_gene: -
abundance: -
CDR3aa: CSVENTGNTIYF
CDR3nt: TGCAGCGTTGAAAACACTGGAAACACCATATATTTT

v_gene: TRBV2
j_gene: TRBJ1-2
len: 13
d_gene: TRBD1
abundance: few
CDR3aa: CASSAQGADGYTF
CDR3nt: TGTGCCAGCAGTGCTCAGGGGGCCGACGGCTACACCTTC

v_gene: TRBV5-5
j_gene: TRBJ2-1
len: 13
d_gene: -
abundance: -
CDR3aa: CASSLDRVNEQFF
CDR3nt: TGTGCCAGCAGCTTGGACAGGGTCAATGAGCAGTTCTTC

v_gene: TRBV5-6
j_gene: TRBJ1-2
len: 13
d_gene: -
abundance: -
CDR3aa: CASSRERANGYTF
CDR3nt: TGTGCCAGCAGCCGGGAGAGGGCTAATGGCTACACCTTC

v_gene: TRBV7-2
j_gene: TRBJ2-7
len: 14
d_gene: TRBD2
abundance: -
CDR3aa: CASSLVLADWEQYF
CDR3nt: TGTGCCAGCAGCTTAGTACTAGCGGACTGGGAGCAGTACTTC

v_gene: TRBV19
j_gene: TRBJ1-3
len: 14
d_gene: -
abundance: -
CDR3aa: CASSIQGTGNTIYF
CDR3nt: TGTGCCAGTAGTATACAGGGAACCGGAAACACCATATATTTT

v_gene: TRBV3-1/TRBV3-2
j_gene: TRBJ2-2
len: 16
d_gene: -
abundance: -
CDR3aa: CASSQALGGLAGELFF
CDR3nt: TGTGCCAGCAGCCAAGCCCTAGGAGGTCTCGCCGGGGAGCTGTTTTTT

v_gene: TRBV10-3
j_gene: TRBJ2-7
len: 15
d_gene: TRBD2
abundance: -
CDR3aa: CAISEGLAGSYEQYF
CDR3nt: TGTGCCATCAGTGAGGGACTAGCGGGCTCCTACGAGCAGTACTTC

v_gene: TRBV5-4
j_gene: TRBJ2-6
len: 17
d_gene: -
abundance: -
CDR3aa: CASSLVGRNSGANVLTF
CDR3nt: TGTGCCAGCAGCTTGGTAGGCAGGAACTCTGGGGCCAACGTCCTGACTTTC

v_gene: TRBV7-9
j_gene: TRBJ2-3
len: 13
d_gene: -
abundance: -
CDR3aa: CASMVAEADTQYF
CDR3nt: TGTGCCAGCATGGTAGCGGAGGCAGATACGCAGTATTTT

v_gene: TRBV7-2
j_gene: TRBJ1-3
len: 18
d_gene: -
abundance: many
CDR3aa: CASSVDRPLVDSGNTIYF
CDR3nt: TGTGCCAGCAGCGTAGACCGACCCCTAGTCGACTCTGGAAACACCATATATTTT

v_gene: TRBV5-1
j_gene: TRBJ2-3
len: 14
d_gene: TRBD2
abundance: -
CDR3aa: CASSGTSDGDTQYF
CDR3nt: TGCGCCAGCAGCGGGACTAGCGATGGGGATACGCAGTATTTT

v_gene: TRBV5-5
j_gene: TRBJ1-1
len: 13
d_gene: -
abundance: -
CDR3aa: CASTREVNTEAFF
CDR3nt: TGTGCCAGCACCCGTGAGGTGAACACTGAAGCTTTCTTT

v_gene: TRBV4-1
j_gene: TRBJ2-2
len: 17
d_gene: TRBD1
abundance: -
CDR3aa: CASSQATGTGGTGELFF
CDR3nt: TGCGCCAGCAGCCAAGCTACCGGGACAGGGGGCACCGGGGAGCTGTTTTTT